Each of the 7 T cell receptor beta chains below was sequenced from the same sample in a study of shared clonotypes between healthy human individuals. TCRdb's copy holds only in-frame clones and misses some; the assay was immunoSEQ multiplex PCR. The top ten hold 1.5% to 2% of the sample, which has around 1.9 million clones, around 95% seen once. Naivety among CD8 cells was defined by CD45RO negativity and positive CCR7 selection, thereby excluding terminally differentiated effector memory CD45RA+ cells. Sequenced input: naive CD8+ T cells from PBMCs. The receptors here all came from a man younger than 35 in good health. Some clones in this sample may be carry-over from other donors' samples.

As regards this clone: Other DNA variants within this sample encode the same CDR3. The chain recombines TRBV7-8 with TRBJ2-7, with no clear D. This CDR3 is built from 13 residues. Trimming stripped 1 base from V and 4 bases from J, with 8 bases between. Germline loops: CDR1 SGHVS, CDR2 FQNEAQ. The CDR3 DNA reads TGTGCCAGCAGCTTAGGAGCAGGTTACGAGCAGTACTTC. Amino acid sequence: CASSLGAGYEQYF.

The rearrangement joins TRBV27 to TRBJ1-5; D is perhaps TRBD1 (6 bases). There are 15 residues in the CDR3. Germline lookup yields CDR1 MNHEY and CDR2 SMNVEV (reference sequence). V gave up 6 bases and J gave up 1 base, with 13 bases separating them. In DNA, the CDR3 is TGTGCCAGCAGCCAGGGGCCGGGAAGCAATCAGCCCCAGCATTTT. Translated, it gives CASSQGPGSNQPQHF.

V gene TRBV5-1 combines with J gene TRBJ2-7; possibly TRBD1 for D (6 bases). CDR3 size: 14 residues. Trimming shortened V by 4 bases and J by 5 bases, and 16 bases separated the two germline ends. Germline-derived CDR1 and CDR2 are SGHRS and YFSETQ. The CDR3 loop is CASSRSAGANEQYF. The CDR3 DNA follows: TGCGCCAGCAGCCGCAGTGCAGGGGCGAACGAGCAGTACTTC.

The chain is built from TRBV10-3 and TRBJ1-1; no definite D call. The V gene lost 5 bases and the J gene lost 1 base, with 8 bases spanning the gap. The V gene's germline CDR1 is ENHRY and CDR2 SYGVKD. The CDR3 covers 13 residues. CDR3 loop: CAISQETNTEAFF. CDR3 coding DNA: TGTGCCATCAGTCAGGAGACGAACACTGAAGCTTTCTTT.

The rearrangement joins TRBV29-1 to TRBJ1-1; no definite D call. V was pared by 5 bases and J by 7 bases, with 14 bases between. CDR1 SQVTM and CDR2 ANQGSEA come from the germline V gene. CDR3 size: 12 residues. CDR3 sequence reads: CSVRAWAFEAFF. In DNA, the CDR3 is TGCAGCGTTAGGGCCTGGGCCTTTGAAGCTTTCTTT.

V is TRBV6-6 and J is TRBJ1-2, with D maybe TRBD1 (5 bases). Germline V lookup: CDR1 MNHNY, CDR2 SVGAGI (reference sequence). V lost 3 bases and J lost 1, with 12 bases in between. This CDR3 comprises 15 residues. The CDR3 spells CASSYEGRVNYGYTF. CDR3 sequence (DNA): TGTGCCAGCAGTTATGAGGGCAGGGTTAACTATGGCTACACCTTC.

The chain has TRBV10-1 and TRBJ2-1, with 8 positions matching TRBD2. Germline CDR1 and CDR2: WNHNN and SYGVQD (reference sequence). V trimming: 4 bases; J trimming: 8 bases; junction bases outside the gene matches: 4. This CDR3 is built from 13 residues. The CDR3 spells CASSAGRAYEQFF. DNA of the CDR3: TGCGCCAGCAGTGCCGGGAGGGCGTATGAGCAGTTCTTC.